A single sample gave rise to the 29 T cell receptor beta chains below, sequenced in a study of beta chain features in type 1 diabetes. The authors reverse transcribed all of the isolated RNA, so sequencing captured expressed TCRB transcripts. Only in-frame clones appear in the TCRdb table, and some are missing; sequencing was by immunoSEQ multiplex PCR. The sample contains 200,000 to 250,000 clones, 14% of which appear only once. The material sequenced was naive CD4+ T cells from blood. All receptors come from a woman aged 35 to 49 in good health.

This clone has a handful of counts. As DNA, the CDR3 is TGTGCCAGCAGCTTCACAGGGGTGCACACTGAAGCTTTCTTT. Amino acid sequence: CASSFTGVHTEAFF. The rearrangement links TRBV11-2 to TRBJ1-1; 7 nucleotides agree with TRBD1. V was clipped by 3 bases and J by 3 bases; unmatched bases: 4. CDR1 is SGHAT, CDR2 FQNNGV, per germline. CDR3 length: 14 amino acids.

This clone showed up just a few times. The CDR3 loop reads CASRSTRGTLTRQYF. CDR3 coding DNA: TGTGCCAGCAGATCTACGCGGGGGACCCTCACGAGGCAGTACTTC. V is TRBV7-6 and J is TRBJ2-7; 7 nucleotides align to TRBD2. V was pared by 6 bases and J by 9 bases, with 17 bases of the junction left unmatched. The CDR3 loop spans 15 amino acids. Germline V gives CDR1 SGHVS, CDR2 FNYEAQ.

This clone was seen only a few times. The chain combines TRBV19 with TRBJ1-2; D is ambiguous. Germline V lookup: CDR1 LNHDA, CDR2 SQIVND (reference sequence). This CDR3 comprises 13 residues. The CDR3 region is CATSPGVNYGYTF. As DNA, the CDR3 is TGTGCGACCTCCCCCGGGGTAAACTATGGCTACACCTTC.

The rearrangement links TRBV2 to TRBJ2-6; 9 positions match TRBD1. This CDR3 is 18 amino acids long. The germline V gene encodes CDR1 SNHLY and CDR2 FYNNEI. J was trimmed by 2 bases and V by 7 bases; bases with no gene match: 12. The CDR3 nucleotides are TGTGCCAGCAACGACCGGGACAGGGTTCGTGCTGGGGCCAACGTCCTGACTTTC. Translated, it gives CASNDRDRVRAGANVLTF.

This clone appeared a few times. The genes are TRBV7-8 and TRBJ2-1, with a possible D match to TRBD2 (6 bases). V was clipped by 8 bases and J by 5 bases, with 25 bases between them. This CDR3 has 17 residues. Per the germline V gene, CDR1 is SGHVS and CDR2 is FQNEAQ. The CDR3 DNA reads as TGTGCCAGCCAGGTCCAAGTGTATGGTGCGGGGAACAATGAGCAGTTCTTC. Encoded protein: CASQVQVYGAGNNEQFF.

The chain combines TRBV5-1 with TRBJ2-7; D possibly corresponds to TRBD2 (5 bases). The V and J ends lost 2 bases and 3 bases respectively, with 12 bases between them. Germline assignment: CDR1 SGHRS and CDR2 YFSETQ. This CDR3 comprises 14 residues. The DNA for the CDR3 is TGCGCCAGCAGCTTTCAAGAGGGAATCTACGAGCAGTACTTC. Its protein product is CASSFQEGIYEQYF.

This clone showed up just a few times. The J gene is TRBJ1-1, the V gene TRBV5-4, with 8 bases aligning to TRBD1. The CDR3 contains 15 residues. Germline trimming cut 3 bases from V and 1 base from J; bases unmatched to any gene: 5. CDR1 SGHNT and CDR2 YYREEE come from the germline V gene (reference sequence). The CDR3 nucleotides are TGTGCCAGCAGCTGGGGGACAGGAAAGAACACTGAAGCTTTCTTT. It translates to CASSWGTGKNTEAFF.

This clone was observed a few times. The chain recombines TRBV29-1 with TRBJ1-1; possible D gene TRBD1, 5 bases. The germline CDR1 and CDR2 sequences are SQVTM and ANQGSEA. V was trimmed by 4 bases and J by 0 bases, leaving 15 bases between them. The CDR3 length is 15 residues. CDR3 amino acids: CSVGHQGWMNTEAFF. The CDR3 region has the DNA TGCAGCGTTGGACATCAGGGTTGGATGAACACTGAAGCTTTCTTT.

V gene TRBV4-1 combines with J gene TRBJ1-2; TRBD1 agrees at 7 bases. V dropped 6 bases and J dropped 8; count of bases not matched to a gene: 15. There are 15 residues in the CDR3. Looked up from germline, CDR1 is MGHRA and CDR2 is YSYEKL. This CDR3 reads CASRNSRTGDRGYTF. As DNA, the CDR3 is TGCGCCAGCAGAAATTCGAGGACAGGAGATAGGGGCTACACCTTC.

In the case of this clone: Compared with germline, one end of the junction differs, possibly owing to a read error. The J gene is TRBJ2-2, the V gene TRBV7-7; 9 nucleotides line up with TRBD1. Germline lookup yields CDR1 SSHAT and CDR2 FNYEAQ (reference sequence). The CDR3 is made up of 16 amino acids. The CDR3 spells CASSLAGTGSTGELFF. CDR3 bases: TGTGCTAGCAGCTTAGCCGGGACAGGGTCCACCGGGGAGCTGTTTTTT.

The genes are TRBV5-1 and TRBJ1-2; tentatively, D is TRBD1 (6 bases). The CDR3 spans 14 residues. CDR1 SGHRS and CDR2 YFSETQ come from the germline V gene. The V and J ends lost 6 bases and 0 bases respectively, with 12 bases between them. CDR3 region: CASTGQTTNYGYTF. The CDR3 nucleotides read TGCGCCAGCACCGGACAGACGACTAACTATGGCTACACCTTC.

This chain joins TRBV18 and TRBJ1-5; D call uncertain. The V gene's germline CDR1 is KGHSH and CDR2 LQKENI. Trimming shortened V by 8 bases and J by 5 bases, and 13 bases separated the two germline ends. This CDR3 spans 13 amino acids. In DNA form, the CDR3 reads TGTGCCAGCCTACTCGGGGAGGATCAGCCCCAGCATTTT. It codes for CASLLGEDQPQHF.

This rearrangement joins TRBV7-8 to TRBJ2-7; 10 bases align to TRBD1. CDR1 SGHVS and CDR2 FQNEAQ come from the germline V gene. CDR3 length: 14 amino acids. J was trimmed by 4 bases and V by 5 bases; bases with no gene match: 5. In DNA form, the CDR3 reads TGTGCCAGCAGCGGGGACAGGGGATCATACGAGCAGTACTTC. It is translated as CASSGDRGSYEQYF. The full variable domain, its missing parts supplied by reference TRBV7-8 and TRBJ2-7, is GAGVSQSPRYKVAKRGQDVALRCDPISGHVSLFWYQQALGQGPEFLTYFQNEAQLDKSGLPSDRFFAERPEGSVSTLKIQRTQQEDSAVYLCASSGDRGSYEQYFGPGTRLTVT.

The sample holds a few counts of this clone. The chain carries TRBV14 and TRBJ2-5; 8 bases match TRBD2. Looked up from germline, CDR1 is SGHDN and CDR2 is FVKESK. Trimming removed 3 bases from V and 5 bases from J; junction bases left unmatched: 8. This CDR3 has 15 residues. In DNA form, the CDR3 reads TGTGCCAGCAGCCATAAAGGACTAGCTGGGGAGACCCAGTACTTC. Translated: CASSHKGLAGETQYF.

This clone has more than one count but fewer than ten. The rearrangement links TRBV19 to TRBJ2-1, with TRBD2 matching 12 bases. CDR1 is LNHDA and CDR2 is SQIVND in the germline V gene (reference sequence). V lost 1 base to trimming and J lost 0 bases; unmatched junction nucleotides: 1. This CDR3 is 17 amino acids long. CDR3: CASSIGGLAGSYNEQFF. CDR3 DNA sequence: TGTGCCAGTAGTATAGGGGGACTAGCGGGCTCCTACAATGAGCAGTTCTTC.

V gene TRBV4-1 combines with J gene TRBJ1-2, with 7 bases fitting TRBD1. This CDR3 has 15 residues. Losses at the gene ends were 4 bases for V and 4 bases for J; bases not matched to a gene: 9. Looked up from germline, CDR1 is MGHRA and CDR2 is YSYEKL. This CDR3 reads CASSPGQDRVYGYTF. CDR3 coding DNA: TGCGCCAGCAGCCCTGGACAGGATAGGGTCTATGGCTACACCTTC.

The genes are TRBV10-3 and TRBJ1-5; 7 bases map to TRBD1. CDR1 and CDR2 (germline): ENHRY, SYGVKD. With 9 bases clipped from V and 3 bases from J, the junction kept 5 bases outside the gene matches. CDR3 length: 13 amino acids. The CDR3 is CAISQGNNQPQHF. DNA for the CDR3: TGTGCCATATCACAGGGGAACAATCAGCCCCAGCATTTT.

The table lists this clone with a few counts. The gene calls are TRBV7-6 and TRBJ2-3; the match to TRBD2 covers 7 bases. This CDR3 region has 15 residues. The germline V gene has CDR1 SGHVS and CDR2 FNYEAQ. V shed 2 bases and J 5 bases; nucleotides not matched to a gene: 7. CDR3 residues: CASSLLAGVEDTQYF. CDR3 DNA sequence: TGTGCCAGCAGCTTATTAGCGGGTGTGGAAGATACGCAGTATTTT.

This chain links TRBV29-1 with TRBJ1-1; a possible D gene is TRBD1 (5 bases). The CDR3 spans 12 residues. Looked up from germline, CDR1 is SQVTM and CDR2 is ANQGSEA. V lost 5 bases, J lost 4 bases, and 11 bases lay in between. The CDR3 coding sequence is TGCAGCGTTCTTAGGGGAGGCACTGAAGCTTTCTTT. Translating gives CSVLRGGTEAFF.

The table lists this clone with a few counts. The gene calls are TRBV13 and TRBJ2-5; D unclear. CDR1 is PRHDT and CDR2 is FYEKMQ in the germline V gene (reference sequence). V shed 6 bases and J shed 4 bases, with 9 bases lying between them. There are 12 residues in the CDR3. Written as DNA, the CDR3 is TGTGCCAGCAGGAGGCCTGCAGAGACCCAGTACTTC. Its translation: CASRRPAETQYF.

Only a few counts were recorded for this clone. This sample also contains other DNA sequences that code for the same CDR3. This chain connects TRBV18 to TRBJ2-3; 9 bases are a match to TRBD2. V trimming: 3 bases; J trimming: 3 bases; junction bases outside the gene matches: 4. The length of the CDR3 is 15 residues. CDR1 is KGHSH, CDR2 LQKENI, per germline. CDR3 nucleotides: TGTGCCAGCTCACCCCCGGGACTAGCTACAGATACGCAGTATTTT. This encodes CASSPPGLATDTQYF.

This clone was seen a handful of times. V gene TRBV6-5 combines with J gene TRBJ1-1, with a weak D call TRBD1 (5 bases). Per germline, CDR1 MNHEY and CDR2 SVGAGI. There are 14 residues in the CDR3. V was trimmed by 6 bases and J by 9 bases, leaving 20 bases between them. The CDR3: CASRVSQRGLKAFF. The CDR3 nucleotides read TGTGCCAGCAGGGTCAGTCAACGGGGGTTAAAAGCTTTCTTT.

The CDR3 nucleotides read TGTGCCAGCAGCTTCGGCGGGCCTGGGTACACTGAAGCTTTCTTT. It specifies CASSFGGPGYTEAFF. The rearrangement uses TRBV5-4 and TRBJ1-1; D not resolved. Looked up from germline, CDR1 is SGHNT and CDR2 is YYREEE (reference sequence). V gave up 2 bases and J gave up 3 bases, with 14 bases separating them. CDR3 length: 15 residues.

This clone was seen a few times. This CDR3 is also generated by other DNA sequences in the sample. The chain couples TRBV29-1 to TRBJ1-1; D possibly corresponds to TRBD1 (5 bases). The CDR3 consists of 13 residues. Per germline, CDR1 SQVTM and CDR2 ANQGSEA. With 2 bases removed from V and 4 bases from J, the gap between germline ends came to 11 bases. The CDR3: CSVERGSGTEAFF. The CDR3 DNA sequence: TGCAGCGTTGAAAGGGGATCGGGCACTGAAGCTTTCTTT.

This clone was counted between two and nine times. The rearrangement joins TRBV19 to TRBJ1-5; tentatively, D is TRBD1 (6 bases). There are 15 residues in the CDR3. V shed 6 bases and J shed 6 bases, with 18 bases lying between them. The germline V gene encodes CDR1 LNHDA and CDR2 SQIVND (reference sequence). In DNA form, the CDR3 reads TGTGCCAGTAGAGCTAAACAGGGAGACGGTCAGCCCCAGCATTTT. Amino acid sequence: CASRAKQGDGQPQHF.

The genes are TRBV5-4 and TRBJ2-7; the match to TRBD1 covers 9 bases. V dropped 4 bases and J dropped 3; count of bases not matched to a gene: 5. Looked up from germline, CDR1 is SGHNT and CDR2 is YYREEE (reference sequence). The CDR3 runs 14 residues. CDR3 region: CASSGGQGFYEQYF. The CDR3 DNA follows: TGTGCCAGCAGCGGTGGACAGGGGTTCTACGAGCAGTACTTC.

The J gene is TRBJ2-7, the V gene TRBV5-1, with 10 positions matching TRBD1. Germline V gives CDR1 SGHRS, CDR2 YFSETQ. Trimming at V came to 4 bases and at J to 0 bases, leaving 4 bases not matched to a gene. The CDR3 is made up of 15 amino acids. The CDR3 DNA sequence: TGCGCCAGCAGCGACGGACAGGGGGGCTCCTACGAGCAGTACTTC. Protein: CASSDGQGGSYEQYF. Drawing the rest from reference TRBV5-1 and TRBJ2-7, the complete variable domain is KAGVTQTPRYLIKTRGQQVTLSCSPISGHRSVSWYQQTPGQGLQFLFEYFSETQRNKGNFPGRFSGRQFSNSRSEMNVSTLELGDSALYLCASSDGQGGSYEQYFGPGTRLTVT.

The V call is TRBV4-1, the J call TRBJ1-2, with 9 bases that match TRBD1. The length of the CDR3 is 18 residues. After removal of 3 bases from V and 5 bases from J, the junction contained 16 bases not matched to a gene. Germline lookup yields CDR1 MGHRA and CDR2 YSYEKL. This chain's CDR3 is CASSQPRDRVRSGYGYTF. The CDR3 nucleotides are TGCGCCAGCAGCCAGCCCCGGGACAGGGTAAGGTCGGGGTATGGCTACACCTTC.

This clone was seen more than once but under ten times. The chain carries TRBV19 and TRBJ2-7; 8 nucleotides agree with TRBD1. The CDR3 length is 14 residues. J lost 1 base, V lost 5 bases, and 4 bases had no gene match. The germline V gene has CDR1 LNHDA and CDR2 SQIVND (reference sequence). This chain's CDR3 is CASSFDRGSYEQYF. In DNA form, the CDR3 reads TGTGCCAGTAGTTTTGACAGGGGTTCCTACGAGCAGTACTTC.